This is a list of T cell receptor beta chains from one sample in a study of shared clonotypes between healthy human individuals. The data were produced by immunoSEQ multiplex PCR, yet TCRdb's version contains in-frame clones alone and is incomplete. Of around 2.1 million clones in the sample, about 92% are singletons; the top ten hold around 1.7%. The sequenced sample consisted of naive CD8+ T cells from PBMCs. Receptor source: a man aged 18 to 30 in good health. Some clones in this sample may be carry-over from other donors' samples. The CDR3 runs from the conserved cysteine through the conserved F or W. The order of the fields is V gene, J gene, CDR3 protein.

TRBV14,TRBJ2-5,CASSYPQETQYF
TRBV28,TRBJ2-3,CASSGSLLPTDTQYF
TRBV14,TRBJ2-7,CASSLYQGYEQYF
TRBV4-1,TRBJ2-5,CASRRTGGETQYF
TRBV4-3,TRBJ2-7,CASSQAATGGSYEQYF
TRBV6-4,TRBJ1-1,CASSDTGNTEAFF
TRBV27,TRBJ1-1,CASSQTGHEAFF
TRBV28,TRBJ1-5,CASSLGEGSNQPQHF
TRBV4-3,TRBJ1-2,CASSQEVTYGYTF
TRBV19,TRBJ2-1,CASSELSGRADEQFF
TRBV7-8,TRBJ2-7,CASSLEPGGSPSMVFGQYF
TRBV4-2,TRBJ2-5,CASSQNRAGAETQYF
TRBV27,TRBJ2-7,CASSPIAGDYEQYF
TRBV7-9,TRBJ2-3,CASSPVGIAGDTQYF
TRBV28,TRBJ1-2,CASSVDRVLYGYTF
TRBV9,TRBJ2-1,CASSDPKSLNTPSYNEQFF
TRBV6-5,TRBJ2-7,CASWDRAREQYF
TRBV7-9,TRBJ1-2,CASSLAGTLYGYTF
TRBV27,TRBJ1-4,CASSYLGGGGKLFF
TRBV6-1,TRBJ2-5,CASRGAGPGETQYF
TRBV7-9,TRBJ1-2,CASTDPLRQNYGYTF
TRBV5-1,TRBJ2-1,CASSFPTGYNEQFF
TRBV19,TRBJ2-1,CASSIGLAGVVGYNEQFF
TRBV6-1,TRBJ2-7,CASSEGPDSSYEQYF
TRBV4-3,TRBJ1-1,CASSQDSLSGRYTEAFF
TRBV28,TRBJ1-3,CASSPPGTGKNTIYF
TRBV9,TRBJ2-7,CASSATAFRDEQYF
TRBV27,TRBJ2-1,CASSLSTGWPGPNEQFF
TRBV7-9,TRBJ2-7,CASSLAGIKGEQYF
TRBV19,TRBJ1-2,CASSTGTGVGYTF
TRBV19,TRBJ1-1,CASRLYGRMNTEAFF
TRBV7-9,TRBJ2-5,CASSLGGRETQYF
TRBV5-4,TRBJ2-1,CASSSDGSSYNEQFF
TRBV28,TRBJ2-5,CASDPALGGQLETQYF
TRBV7-9,TRBJ2-1,CASLGREQFF
TRBV27,TRBJ2-1,CASSFPGTGGSYNEQFF
TRBV29-1,TRBJ1-5,CSVVDGEQPQHF
TRBV4-3,TRBJ2-3,CASSQVSTDTQYF
TRBV27,TRBJ2-4,CASSLSGGFHIQYF
TRBV5-5,TRBJ2-2,CASSPHGTGELFF
TRBV20-1,TRBJ1-1,CSARVHTGAFF
TRBV6-1,TRBJ1-5,CASRETGGSSNQPQHF
TRBV7-2,TRBJ2-5,CASSPSPGLGETQYF
TRBV5-1,TRBJ2-1,CASTQRDPLDYEQFF
TRBV4-1,TRBJ1-1,CASSQETGMSTEAFF
TRBV29-1,TRBJ2-1,CSVEEGTVAYNEQFF
TRBV6-6,TRBJ2-2,CASSPQDGLGGELFF
TRBV6-1,TRBJ2-7,CASSIPSGRTYEQYF
TRBV27,TRBJ2-1,CASSFSGSSYNEQFF
TRBV7-8,TRBJ1-4,CASSHRDRGLTNEKLFF
TRBV6-1,TRBJ1-1,CASREGGRTEAFF
TRBV7-9,TRBJ2-1,CASSDDLAGWYEQFF
TRBV21-1,TRBJ1-5,CAIGPGAPNHPQHF